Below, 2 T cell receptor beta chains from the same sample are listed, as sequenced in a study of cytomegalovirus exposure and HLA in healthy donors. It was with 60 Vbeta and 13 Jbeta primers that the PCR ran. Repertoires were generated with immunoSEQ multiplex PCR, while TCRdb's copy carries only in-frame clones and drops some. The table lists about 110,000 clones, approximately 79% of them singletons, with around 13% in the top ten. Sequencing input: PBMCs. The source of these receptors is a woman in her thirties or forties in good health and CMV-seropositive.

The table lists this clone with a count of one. The CDR3 spells CAKTGDPSSGANVLTF. In DNA, the CDR3 is TGTGCCAAGACAGGGGACCCAAGCTCTGGGGCCAACGTCCTGACTTTC. This chain uses TRBV30 with TRBJ2-6; 8 bases match TRBD1. The CDR3 sequence is 16 residues long. V lost 8 bases, J lost 0 bases, and 9 bases stayed unmatched. Germline V gene lookup returns CDR1 GTSNPN and CDR2 SVGIG (reference sequence).

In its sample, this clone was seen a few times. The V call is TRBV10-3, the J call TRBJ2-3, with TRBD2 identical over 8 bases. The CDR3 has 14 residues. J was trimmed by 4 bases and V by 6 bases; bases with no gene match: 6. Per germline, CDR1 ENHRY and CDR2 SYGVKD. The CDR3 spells CAIRKRGNADTQYF. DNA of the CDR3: TGTGCCATCAGGAAGCGGGGGAACGCAGATACGCAGTATTTT.